The rows below give T cell receptor beta chains drawn from one sample of a study of T cells after yellow fever vaccination. TCRdb re-derived calls from the 5' RACE reads in MiXCR, one entry per CDR3 protein. This sample has about 220,000 distinct CDR3 sequences, with approximately 3.3% found just once. Sample: CD4+ T cells sorted from PBMCs, taken 10 days after the yellow fever booster vaccination. These receptors were taken from a young man who received the YFV17D yellow fever vaccine. Both conserved end residues are part of each CDR3. The D gene is left open where the match is weak. Rows may omit the clone size; those that give it use once, few, many or a size class.

TRBJ1-5 | TRBV12-3/TRBV12-4 | few | . | CASRFRPPGQMTSNQPQHF | TGTGCCAGCCGATTTCGACCCCCGGGACAAATGACTAGCAATCAGCCCCAGCATTTT
TRBJ1-2 | TRBV18 | many | . | CASSPRGDYGYTF | TGTGCCAGCTCACCTAGGGGTGACTATGGCTACACCTTC
TRBJ1-1 | TRBV5-4 | . | . | CASSMGLAFF | TGTGCCAGCAGCATGGGTCTAGCTTTCTTT
TRBJ2-3 | TRBV10-2 | few | . | CASSESKLTDTQYF | TGCGCCAGCAGTGAGTCGAAGCTGACAGATACGCAGTATTTT
TRBJ2-2 | TRBV7-2 | few | . | CASSSGLTVGTGELFF | TGTGCCAGCAGCTCTGGGTTGACAGTGGGCACCGGGGAGCTGTTTTTT
TRBJ2-3 | TRBV29-1 | many | . | CSVAVRAPHTQYF | TGCAGCGTTGCAGTCCGGGCCCCACATACGCAGTATTTT
TRBJ1-5 | TRBV9 | few | . | CASSASDINQPQHF | TGTGCCAGCAGCGCTTCGGACATCAATCAGCCCCAGCATTTT
TRBJ2-1 | TRBV20-1 | many | . | CSARDERSSYNEQFF | TGCAGTGCTAGAGATGAACGGAGCTCCTACAATGAGCAGTTCTTC
TRBJ1-4 | TRBV6-6 | few | TRBD1 | CASSASSGQGHGSPREKLFF | TGTGCCAGCAGCGCATCGTCGGGACAGGGCCATGGAAGCCCTCGTGAAAAACTGTTTTTT
TRBJ2-7 | TRBV18 | many | . | CASSPRFGEQYF | TGTGCCAGCTCTCCGCGGTTTGGGGAGCAGTACTTC
TRBJ1-5 | TRBV6-2/TRBV6-3 | few | TRBD1 | CASRKRGQGLSQPQHF | TGTGCCAGCAGGAAGCGGGGACAGGGATTGAGTCAGCCCCAGCATTTT
TRBJ1-2 | TRBV7-9 | few | . | CASSRREGIYGYTF | TGTGCCAGCAGCCGTCGAGAGGGCATCTATGGCTACACCTTC
TRBJ2-3 | TRBV7-6 | many | . | CASSLNGFTDTQYF | TGTGCCAGCAGCTTAAACGGATTCACAGATACGCAGTATTTT
TRBJ2-5 | TRBV6-6 | . | . | CASSYQEGETQYF | TGTGCCAGCAGTTACCAGGAGGGAGAGACCCAGTACTTC
TRBJ2-3 | TRBV5-1 | many | TRBD2 | CASSWAGASGGPTTQYF | TGCGCCAGCAGCTGGGCAGGGGCTAGCGGGGGCCCCACTACGCAGTATTTT
TRBJ2-2 | TRBV20-1 | many | . | CSASRQNTGELFF | TGCAGTGCTAGTCGACAGAACACCGGGGAGCTGTTTTTT
TRBJ1-1 | TRBV12-3/TRBV12-4 | many | . | CASSFNGGDTEAFF | TGTGCCAGCAGTTTTAACGGCGGAGACACTGAAGCTTTCTTT
TRBJ2-1 | TRBV5-6 | many | TRBD2 | CASKGAGGMYEQFF | TGTGCCAGCAAAGGAGCGGGGGGTATGTATGAGCAGTTCTTC
TRBJ1-5 | TRBV23-1 | few | . | CASSFLDRILRQPQHF | TGCGCCAGCAGTTTTCTCGACAGGATTTTGCGTCAGCCCCAGCATTTT
TRBJ1-2 | TRBV5-1 | many | . | CASSLAIRNGTAYSGYTF | TGCGCCAGCAGCTTGGCGATTAGGAACGGAACCGCCTACTCTGGCTACACCTTC
TRBJ1-1 | TRBV7-9 | many | . | CASSFYQARNTEAFF | TGTGCCAGCAGCTTCTATCAGGCTCGGAACACTGAAGCTTTCTTT
TRBJ2-2 | TRBV7-2 | many | . | CASSLASVRTGELFF | TGTGCCAGCAGCTTAGCCTCGGTTAGGACCGGGGAGCTGTTTTTT
TRBJ2-7 | TRBV5-4 | many | TRBD2 | CASRSGTSSSEQYF | TGTGCCAGCAGATCCGGGACTAGCTCTTCCGAGCAGTACTTC
TRBJ1-2 | TRBV15 | . | TRBD1 | CATSRDLQGANVRGYGYTF | TGTGCCACCAGCAGAGACTTACAGGGGGCCAACGTCAGGGGATATGGCTACACCTTC
TRBJ1-2 | TRBV20-1 | . | TRBD1 | CSARERTGKGYTF | TGCAGTGCTAGAGAGAGGACAGGGAAGGGCTACACCTTC
TRBJ2-2 | TRBV11-2 | many | . | CASSLDTANTGELFF | TGTGCCAGCAGCTTAGATACAGCGAACACCGGGGAGCTGTTTTTT
TRBJ2-1 | TRBV4-1 | few | . | CASSQGPGAANEQFF | TGCGCCAGCAGCCAAGGCCCCGGGGCGGCCAATGAGCAGTTCTTC
TRBJ1-4 | TRBV2 | many | . | CASSGTTGFYGGDDEKLFF | TGTGCCAGCAGTGGTACTACCGGGTTTTACGGCGGGGATGATGAAAAACTGTTTTTT
TRBJ2-3 | TRBV10-3 | few | . | CAISESPPDTQYF | TGTGCCATCAGTGAAAGCCCCCCAGATACGCAGTATTTT
TRBJ2-2 | TRBV28 | many | . | CASSLPQDAGELFF | TGTGCCAGCAGTTTACCCCAGGACGCCGGGGAGCTGTTTTTT
TRBJ1-2 | TRBV29-1 | many | . | CSVLEGGYTF | TGCAGCGTCTTAGAGGGGGGCTACACCTTC